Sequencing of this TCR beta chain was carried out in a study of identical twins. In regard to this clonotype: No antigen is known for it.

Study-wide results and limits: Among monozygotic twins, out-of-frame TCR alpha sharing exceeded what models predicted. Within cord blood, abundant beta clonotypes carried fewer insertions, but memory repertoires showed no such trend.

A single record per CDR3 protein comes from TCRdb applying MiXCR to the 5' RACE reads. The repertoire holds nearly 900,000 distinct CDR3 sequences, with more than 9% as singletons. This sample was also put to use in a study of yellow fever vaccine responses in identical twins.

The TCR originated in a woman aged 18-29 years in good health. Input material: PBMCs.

CDR3 residues: CASSQPGVAGHTDTQYF. The CDR3 DNA sequence: TGTGCCAGCAGCCAACCCGGGGTAGCGGGTCACACAGATACGCAGTATTTT. The chain combines TRBV9 with TRBJ2-3; 7 bases match TRBD2. Germline loops: CDR1 SGDLS, CDR2 YYNGEE. The CDR3 has 17 residues. The ends lost 4 bases at V and 2 bases at J; junction bases unmatched: 13. Using reference TRBV9 and TRBJ2-3 for the parts outside the CDR3, the full variable domain is DSGVTQTPKHLITATGQRVTLRCSPRSGDLSVYWYQQSLDQGLQFLIQYYNGEERAKGNILERFSAQQFPDLHSELNLSSLELGDSALYFCASSQPGVAGHTDTQYFGPGTRLTVL.